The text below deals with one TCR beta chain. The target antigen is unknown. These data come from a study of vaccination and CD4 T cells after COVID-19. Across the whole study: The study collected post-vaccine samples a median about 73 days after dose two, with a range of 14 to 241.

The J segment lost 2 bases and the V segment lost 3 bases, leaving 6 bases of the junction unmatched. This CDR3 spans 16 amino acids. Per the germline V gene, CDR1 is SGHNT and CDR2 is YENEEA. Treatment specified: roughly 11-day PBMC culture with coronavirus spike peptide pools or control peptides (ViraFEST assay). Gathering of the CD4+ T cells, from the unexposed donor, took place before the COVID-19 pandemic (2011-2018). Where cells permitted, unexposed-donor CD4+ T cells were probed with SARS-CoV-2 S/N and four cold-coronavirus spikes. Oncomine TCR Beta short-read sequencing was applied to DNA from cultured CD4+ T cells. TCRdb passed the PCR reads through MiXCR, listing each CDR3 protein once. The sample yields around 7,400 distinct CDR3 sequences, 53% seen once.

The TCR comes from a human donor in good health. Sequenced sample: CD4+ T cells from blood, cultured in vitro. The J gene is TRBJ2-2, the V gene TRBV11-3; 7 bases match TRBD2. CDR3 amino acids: CASSFQAGPNTGELFF. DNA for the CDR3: TGTGCCAGCAGCTTCCAAGCGGGGCCAAACACCGGGGAGCTGTTTTTT.